The rows below give T cell receptor beta chains drawn from one sample of a study of coeliac disease. Data came from immunoSEQ multiplex PCR; TCRdb stores just in-frame clones and leaves some out. The sample has some 1,700 clones, 73% seen once. Sequenced material: lymphocytes from the gut lamina propria. Receptors originate from a human donor without celiac disease. The CDR3 runs from the conserved cysteine through the conserved F or W. A D gene is named only where the DNA matches it firmly. Not all rows give a size; the values are once, few, many and, for expanded clones, a class.

NA,NA,TRBJ1-2,TRBV6-1,CASSAGTTNYGYTF,TGTGCCAGCAGTGCCGGGACAACTAACTATGGCTACACCTTC
few,TRBD1,TRBJ2-1,TRBV5-1,CASSLVQGASNEQFF,TGCGCCAGCAGCTTGGTACAGGGGGCTAGCAATGAGCAGTTCTTC
NA,NA,TRBJ1-1,TRBV10-3,CAISESGYGVGNTEAFF,TGTGCCATCAGTGAGTCGGGGTACGGGGTGGGGAACACTGAAGCTTTCTTT
NA,NA,TRBJ1-4,TRBV4-2,CASSQQRDINEKLFF,TGTGCCAGCAGCCAACAACGGGACATTAATGAAAAACTGTTTTTT
NA,NA,TRBJ1-4,TRBV9,CASSVEGGTEKLFF,TGTGCCAGCAGCGTAGAGGGGGGGACTGAAAAACTGTTTTTT
NA,NA,TRBJ1-5,TRBV10-3,CAISEGGGAGGQPQHF,TGTGCCATCAGTGAGGGGGGAGGGGCTGGCGGTCAGCCCCAGCATTTT
NA,TRBD2,TRBJ2-7,TRBV30,CAWQGPGGSYEQYF,TGTGCCTGGCAGGGTCCGGGGGGCTCCTACGAGCAGTACTTC
NA,NA,TRBJ1-5,TRBV7-9,CASSPQGSNQPQHF,TGTGCCAGCAGCCCCCAGGGATCCAATCAGCCCCAGCATTTT
NA,NA,TRBJ1-1,TRBV6-5,CASRQGTEAFF,TGTGCCAGCAGGCAGGGGACTGAAGCTTTCTTT
NA,NA,TRBJ1-1,TRBV6-4,CASSASTDMNTEAFF,TGTGCCAGCAGTGCCTCGACAGACATGAACACTGAAGCTTTCTTT
NA,TRBD2,TRBJ2-7,TRBV4-3,CASSPTTSGPPEQYF,TGCGCCAGCAGTCCAACAACTAGCGGGCCGCCGGAGCAGTACTTC
NA,TRBD1,TRBJ1-2,TRBV10-3,CAISDSGQIYGYTF,TGTGCCATCAGTGACTCGGGACAGATCTATGGCTACACCTTC
NA,NA,TRBJ1-2,TRBV28,CASSSAGQGIYGYTF,TGTGCCAGCAGTTCGGCTGGCCAGGGGATTTATGGCTACACCTTC
NA,TRBD2,TRBJ2-3,TRBV11-2,CASSLTSGRVIDTQYF,TGTGCCAGCAGCTTGACTAGCGGGAGGGTGATAGATACGCAGTATTTT
few,TRBD1,TRBJ1-5,TRBV19,CASSTGQGGGQPQHF,TGTGCCAGTAGTACGGGACAGGGGGGTGGTCAGCCCCAGCATTTT
few,NA,TRBJ2-1,TRBV5-1,CASSLGQGGLGEQFF,TGCGCCAGCAGCTTGGGACAGGGAGGCTTGGGTGAGCAGTTCTTC
few,TRBD2,TRBJ2-5,TRBV11-2,CASSLPTSGRRETQYF,TGTGCCAGCAGCCTTCCGACTAGCGGGAGAAGGGAGACCCAGTACTTC
NA,NA,TRBJ2-3,TRBV7-9,CASSSEVGTDTQYF,TGTGCCAGCAGCTCAGAAGTGGGCACAGATACGCAGTATTTT
NA,NA,TRBJ2-5,TRBV5-4,CASSLPKETQYF,TGTGCCAGCAGCCTACCCAAAGAGACCCAGTACTTC
NA,NA,TRBJ2-7,TRBV5-1,CASSPGGAGDEQYF,TGCGCCAGCAGCCCAGGGGGCGCGGGGGACGAGCAGTACTTC
NA,NA,TRBJ2-6,TRBV8-2,CGRIGKITQSRANVLTF,TGTGGCAGAATTGGTAAGATAACACAAAGTCGGGCCAACGTCCTGACTTTC
NA,NA,TRBJ1-2,TRBV28,CASSLLTGANYGYTF,TGTGCCAGCAGTCTTCTGACTGGCGCTAACTATGGCTACACCTTC
NA,NA,TRBJ1-1,TRBV27,CARRDTGNTEAFF,TGTGCCAGACGTGATACAGGGAACACTGAAGCTTTCTTT
few,TRBD1,TRBJ1-1,TRBV28,CASSFIVTTGRTFF,TGTGCCAGCAGTTTCATAGTTACGACAGGGCGGACTTTCTTT
few,NA,TRBJ1-2,TRBV5-5,CASSSLVGQGLYGYTF,TGTGCCAGCAGCTCTCTTGTAGGGCAGGGCTTGTATGGCTACACCTTC
NA,TRBD1,TRBJ1-2,TRBV4-2,CASSQDSGQSSYGYTF,TGTGCCAGCAGCCAAGATTCGGGACAGTCCTCCTATGGCTACACCTTC
once,NA,TRBJ1-4,TRBV15,CATSRDGSRDGKLFF,TGTGCCACCAGCAGAGACGGAAGCAGGGATGGAAAACTGTTTTTT
once,TRBD1,TRBJ1-2,TRBV28,CASSFWGQANYGYTF,TGTGCCAGCAGTTTCTGGGGACAGGCTAACTATGGCTACACCTTC
once,NA,TRBJ2-1,TRBV4-2,CASSQEISGAQYNEQFF,TGTGCCAGCAGCCAAGAAATATCGGGAGCTCAATACAATGAGCAGTTCTTC
NA,TRBD2,TRBJ2-5,TRBV7-9,CASSRTSGFQETQYF,TGTGCCAGCAGCCGGACTAGCGGGTTTCAAGAGACCCAGTACTTC
NA,NA,TRBJ2-7,TRBV18,CASSPLQAAYEQYF,TGTGCCAGCTCACCTTTACAGGCTGCCTACGAGCAGTACTTC